These 6 T cell receptor beta chains originate from one sample sequenced in a study of T cell responses to AZD1222 COVID-19 vaccine. Libraries were prepared by immunoSEQ multiplex PCR; TCRdb keeps only in-frame clonotypes and omits some of them. Of 95,000 to 150,000 clones in the sample, 89% were seen once. The sequences come from peripheral blood, collected on day 0 of AZD1222 vaccination. These TCRs come from an adult in good health.

The chain recombines TRBV6-1 with TRBJ2-3; 8 bases map to TRBD2. CDR1 and CDR2 (germline): MNHNS, SASEGT. The length of the CDR3 is 16 residues. The V gene end was trimmed by 4 bases and the J gene end by 1 base; junction bases not matched to a gene: 7. The CDR3 coding sequence is TGTGCCAGCAGTGCTTTCCGGGGGGGAGGCACAGATACGCAGTATTTT. The encoded protein is CASSAFRGGGTDTQYF.

V is TRBV6-2 or TRBV6-3 and J is TRBJ1-1; perhaps TRBD1 as D (5 bases). CDR1 and CDR2 from the germline V gene are MNHEY and SVGEGT. The CDR3 consists of 18 residues. The V gene lost 0 bases and the J gene lost 6 bases, with 23 bases spanning the gap. DNA for the CDR3: TGTGCCAGCAGTTACTCACCCAGGGTTTTGACCGAAAACTCTGAAGCTTTCTTT. Translated: CASSYSPRVLTENSEAFF.

This clone was recorded only once. This chain links TRBV27 with TRBJ2-5; maybe TRBD1 (6 bases). CDR1 is MNHEY, CDR2 SMNVEV, per germline (reference sequence). This CDR3 has 15 amino acids. Trimming cost V 4 bases and J 1 base, with 13 bases left between them. This CDR3 is CASSWNRVTQETQYF. CDR3 nucleotides: TGTGCCAGCAGTTGGAACAGGGTTACCCAAGAGACCCAGTACTTC.

This rearrangement joins TRBV28 to TRBJ1-1; D not certain. In germline, CDR1 is MDHEN, CDR2 SYDVKM. Deletions cut 3 bases from V and 0 bases from J, with 5 bases between. The CDR3 runs to 13 residues. CDR3 sequence: CASSFNVNTEAFF. In nucleotides, the CDR3 is TGTGCCAGCAGTTTTAATGTGAACACTGAAGCTTTCTTT.

The chain carries TRBV5-5 and TRBJ1-6, with 7 bases matching TRBD1. J was trimmed by 13 bases and V by 4 bases; bases with no gene match: 20. This CDR3 is built from 17 residues. In germline, CDR1 is SGHKS, CDR2 YYEKEE (reference sequence). The CDR3 sequence is CASSHRDREEIRSPLHF. The CDR3 DNA reads as TGTGCCAGCAGCCACCGCGACAGGGAGGAGATTCGTTCTCCCCTCCACTTT.

This chain connects TRBV24-1 to TRBJ1-1; D gene uncertain. Germline V gene data show CDR1 as KGHDR and CDR2 as SFDVKD. CDR3 length: 12 amino acids. The germline V and J ends were trimmed by 8 bases and 7 bases, with 13 bases remaining between them. In nucleotides, the CDR3 is TGTGCCACCACCGCAATGGGCGGTGAAGCTTTCTTT. It specifies CATTAMGGEAFF.